The 6 T cell receptor beta chains reported below all come from one sample, sequenced in a study of cytomegalovirus exposure and HLA in healthy donors. With 60 Vbeta and 13 Jbeta primers, the PCR was carried out. Clones were sequenced by immunoSEQ multiplex PCR, and TCRdb holds only the in-frame ones, with some missing. The sample includes some 76,000 clones, about 81% of them seen just once. Sequences were obtained from PBMCs. Receptors originate from a middle-aged woman in good health and CMV-seropositive.

The chain recombines TRBV6-1 with TRBJ1-1, with a weak D call TRBD1 (5 bases). This CDR3 has 14 amino acids. V gave up 8 bases and J gave up 4 bases, with 17 bases separating them. Germline V gene data show CDR1 as MNHNS and CDR2 as SASEGT. The CDR3 sequence: CASSRGGAGTEAFF. For the CDR3, the DNA is TGTGCCAGCTCGAGGGGAGGCGCGGGCACTGAAGCTTTCTTT.

The chain couples TRBV5-4 to TRBJ1-1; possibly TRBD1 for D (6 bases). This CDR3 comprises 15 residues. CDR1 is SGHNT, CDR2 YYREEE, per germline (reference sequence). V was cut by 5 bases and J by 1 base, with 15 bases left in between. The DNA of the CDR3 is TGTGCCAGCAGGTGGGGGGGACAACGGAACACTGAAGCTTTCTTT. It codes for CASRWGGQRNTEAFF.

This chain joins TRBV30 and TRBJ2-1; 7 bases line up with TRBD2. Germline CDR1 reads GTSNPN; CDR2 reads SVGIG (reference sequence). V lost 2 bases to trimming and J lost 11 bases; unmatched junction nucleotides: 3. This CDR3 has 11 amino acids. Here the CDR3 reads CAWSTSAKQFF. CDR3 DNA: TGTGCCTGGAGTACTAGCGCTAAGCAGTTCTTC.

V is TRBV5-4 and J is TRBJ1-4, with 11 bases matching TRBD1. CDR1 is SGHNT and CDR2 is YYREEE in the germline V gene (reference sequence). The CDR3 is 17 amino acids. The V gene end was trimmed by 3 bases and the J gene end by 8 bases; junction bases not matched to a gene: 12. This chain's CDR3 is CASSSGRTGGGGEKLFF. The CDR3 nucleotides are TGTGCCAGCAGCTCCGGAAGGACAGGGGGCGGAGGGGAAAAACTGTTTTTT.

The chain has TRBV28 and TRBJ2-5, with 11 bases identical to TRBD2. The V segment lost 2 bases and the J segment 3 bases; nucleotides outside the gene matches: 8. Germline V gene lookup returns CDR1 MDHEN and CDR2 SYDVKM. This CDR3 is 17 amino acids long. The CDR3 DNA reads TGTGCCAGCAGTTTAACTGCCGGGACTAGCGGAAAAGAGACCCAGTACTTC. Translated, it gives CASSLTAGTSGKETQYF.

This rearrangement joins TRBV6-5 to TRBJ2-7, with D maybe TRBD1 (5 bases). V dropped 5 bases and J dropped 4 bases, with 12 bases sitting between them. Germline V CDR1 and CDR2: MNHEY, SVGAGI. The CDR3 is 13 residues long. The CDR3 coding sequence is TGTGCCAGCAGTCGCGACAGAAAGTACGAGCAGTACTTC. Translation gives CASSRDRKYEQYF.